Below, one T cell receptor beta chain is given with its context. Its antigen remains unidentified. No clone much larger than this one lies a single base away; base qualities are absent. Genomic DNA was isolated from the sorted cells so that the TCRbeta CDR3 region could be sequenced. The immunoSEQ Assay was used for sequencing of TCRbeta CDR3 regions. Here the immuneACCESS table is served through TCRdb, limited to in-frame sequences with V and J called. Missing clones are a known gap in these copies; in checked studies unresolved V genes cover under half, and the rest lacks a known reason. In all, the sample holds roughly 49,000 clones, and 88% of those were seen once. The ten largest clones take up roughly 3.5% of the sample. Patients with a history of autoimmune disease or receiving systemic immunosuppression were excluded from the trial. Peripheral blood for TCR sequencing was collected from all dose cohorts at baseline, on cycle 4 day 1, and on cycle 7 day 1. Samples came from an open-label, multicenter, first-in-human phase I dose-escalation trial of ivuxolimab. Adults with locally advanced or metastatic melanoma, renal cell carcinoma, hepatocellular carcinoma or head and neck squamous cell carcinoma were enrolled in the trial. CD4+ and CD8+ T cells were sorted separately from peripheral blood before TCR sequencing.

The data stem from a study of OX40 agonist ivuxolimab in advanced cancers. For context, the study as a whole: Ivuxolimab, which targeted the costimulatory receptor OX40 (CD134), was an agonistic, fully human IgG2 monoclonal antibody. Prior anti-PD-1, anti-PD-L1 or anti-CTLA-4 therapy was permitted, and checkpoint inhibitors had been received by 30% to 40% of dose-escalation patients. In the dose-escalation cohort, 65% to 85% of patients were male, and the mean age was 60 years with a range of about 23 to 79. Intravenous ivuxolimab was administered to patients every 2 weeks at six dose levels: 0.01, 0.1, 0.3, 1.5, 3 and 10 mg/kg. The paper covers the monotherapy dose-escalation part of the phase I ivuxolimab trial, which included N ≈ 50 patients. Peripheral TCRbeta sequencing was intended to test whether TCR sequence diversity was altered and clonal T-cell expansion was caused by ivuxolimab. Of the approximately 54 patients in dose escalation, about 20 had hepatocellular carcinoma, about 15 had melanoma, 9 had renal cell carcinoma and 9 had head and neck cancer. Partial responses were achieved by three dose-escalation patients, of whom one had hepatocellular carcinoma and two had cutaneous melanoma.

Inclusive of the bounding cysteine and phenylalanine, the CDR3 is 16 residues long. The only DNA kept is the CDR3, 48 bases in frame from the first base. CDR1 MDHEN and CDR2 SYDVKM were looked up in the germline V gene. V is cut back by 7 bases and J by 3 bases, with 11 bases in the junction unmatched. Overall study outcomes, separate from this receptor: In partial responders in the 0.1-3.0 mg/kg groups, normalized peripheral clonal expansion was found to be among the lowest, especially among CD8+ T cells. Antigen specificity was not determined for the clonally expanded peripheral T cells. After ivuxolimab, more expanded clones were found on average in CD8+ T cells than in CD4+ T cells. Low levels of normalized T-cell clonal expansion were also shown by some nonresponding patients. Clonal expansion of both CD4+ and CD8+ blood T cells was observed from baseline to week 6 at doses 0.1 to 3.0 mg/kg.

This clonotype was sampled from an adult with an advanced solid tumor such as melanoma, head and neck, liver or kidney cancer. The chain employs TRBV28 and TRBJ1-2, with 10 bases in between that match TRBD1. The material sequenced was CD4+ or CD8+ T cells sorted from blood, taken in a trial of the OX40 agonist ivuxolimab. The CDR3 has the sequence CASKNPPGTGDYGYTF. The sequence in DNA is TGTGCCAGCAAAAACCCGCCTGGGACAGGGGACTATGGCTACACCTTC.